This entry lists 27 T cell receptor beta chains sequenced from one sample in a study of shared clonotypes between healthy human individuals. Method: immunoSEQ multiplex PCR; TCRdb's copy keeps in-frame clones and lacks some. Of 850,000 to 1,200,000 clones listed, approximately 72% were seen once; the top ten hold 1.4% to 1.5%. The sequenced sample consisted of memory CD4+ T cells sorted from blood. Subset given: CD45RA-negative fraction. The receptor set was obtained from a man younger than 35 in good health.

This clone was counted at least ten times. Other DNA sequences within the sample encode an identical CDR3. The chain uses TRBV7-2 and TRBJ2-5; D unresolved. V lost 2 bases, J lost 2 bases, and 0 bases lay in between. The CDR3 contains 11 residues. Germline lookup yields CDR1 SGHTA and CDR2 FQGNSA. The DNA of the CDR3 is TGTGCCAGCAGCTTACAAGAGACCCAGTACTTC. Translation: CASSLQETQYF.

V and J are TRBV7-2 and TRBJ1-4; 7 nucleotides align to TRBD1. V was clipped by 2 bases and J by 7 bases; unmatched bases: 7. This CDR3 is built from 15 residues. The germline gives CDR1 SGHTA, CDR2 FQGNSA. The CDR3, as DNA: TGTGCCAGCAGCTTATCTACAGGGGAGGCTGAAAAACTGTTTTTT. This encodes CASSLSTGEAEKLFF.

V gene TRBV15 combines with J gene TRBJ2-7, with D perhaps TRBD1 (6 bases). Trimming took 5 bases from V and 2 from J, leaving 16 bases between them. Germline V gene sequence: CDR1 LNHNV, CDR2 YYDKDF (reference sequence). This CDR3 contains 15 residues. The CDR3 here is CATSLQGGSPYEQYF. The CDR3 DNA follows: TGTGCCACCAGCTTACAAGGGGGTTCCCCCTACGAGCAGTACTTC. Full variable domain (missing parts from reference TRBV15 and TRBJ2-7): DAMVIQNPRYQVTQFGKPVTLSCSQTLNHNVMYWYQQKSSQAPKLLFHYYDKDFNNEADTPDNFQSRRPNTSFCFLDIRSPGLGDTAMYLCATSLQGGSPYEQYFGPGTRLTVT.

This clone came up once. The V gene is TRBV7-2, the J gene TRBJ1-1; D not resolved. The length of the CDR3 is 12 residues. From germline, CDR1 is SGHTA and CDR2 FQGNSA. The V end was cut by 4 bases, the J end by 6 bases, with 9 bases between. The CDR3 is CASSSPRAEAFF. For the CDR3, the DNA is TGTGCCAGCAGCTCGCCACGAGCTGAAGCTTTCTTT.

This clone has just one count. The gene calls are TRBV5-4 and TRBJ2-7, with unresolved D. Germline CDR1 reads SGHNT; CDR2 reads YYREEE (reference sequence). V lost 2 bases and J lost 1, with 10 bases in between. The CDR3 has 14 residues. CDR3 nucleotide sequence: TGTGCCAGCAGCTTCCCCGGAGAATCCTACGAGCAGTACTTC. Encoded protein: CASSFPGESYEQYF.

The V and J genes are TRBV18 and TRBJ1-1; possibly TRBD1 for D (6 bases). V dropped 6 bases and J dropped 1 base, with 15 bases sitting between them. The CDR3 covers 15 residues. CDR1 is KGHSH and CDR2 is LQKENI in the germline V gene. CDR3 protein: CASSMGKQGNTEAFF. The DNA of the CDR3 is TGTGCCAGCTCCATGGGGAAACAGGGGAACACTGAAGCTTTCTTT.

The chain uses TRBV5-1 and TRBJ2-2; 9 bases are shared with TRBD2. Germline CDR1 SGHRS, CDR2 YFSETQ. The V gene end was trimmed by 4 bases and the J gene end by 4 bases; junction bases not matched to a gene: 8. CDR3 length equals 16 residues. CDR3 nucleotides: TGCGCCAGCAGCCCCTTAGCGGGAGACGTCACCGGGGAGCTGTTTTTT. Its protein product is CASSPLAGDVTGELFF.

This chain uses TRBV5-6 with TRBJ2-3; D may be TRBD2 (5 bases). The ends were cut back, 1 base at V and 7 bases at J, with 16 bases in the middle. This CDR3 comprises 15 residues. Germline V gives CDR1 SGHDT, CDR2 YYEEEE. CDR3 region: CASSLTARLGNTQYF. For the CDR3, the DNA is TGTGCCAGCAGCTTGACTGCTCGACTCGGGAATACGCAGTATTTT.

Comment on this clone: The sample carries other DNA sequences with the same CDR3. The chain combines TRBV6-5 with TRBJ2-5; 7 bases fit TRBD1. CDR3 size: 14 residues. Germline V gene lookup returns CDR1 MNHEY and CDR2 SVGAGI. J lost 4 bases, V lost 0 bases, and 2 bases had no gene match. This chain's CDR3 is CASSYSTGRETQYF. The CDR3 nucleotides are TGTGCCAGCAGTTACTCGACAGGGAGAGAGACCCAGTACTTC.

Remarks on this clone: This sample also contains other DNA sequences that code for the same CDR3. The chain links TRBV30 to TRBJ1-2; TRBD1 might be the D (6 bases). Germline CDR1 and CDR2: GTSNPN and SVGIG (reference sequence). This CDR3 has 13 residues. The V gene lost 0 bases and the J gene lost 8 bases, with 13 bases spanning the gap. The CDR3 region is CAWSVGGGGGYTF. CDR3 in DNA: TGTGCCTGGAGTGTAGGCGGGGGCGGCGGCTACACCTTC.

The CDR3 nucleotides are TGTGCCAGTAGGGGCGGGACAGAGGACTACGAGCAGTACTTC. Protein sequence: CASRGGTEDYEQYF. This chain links TRBV19 with TRBJ2-7; TRBD1 might be the D (7 bases). The V gene's germline CDR1 is LNHDA and CDR2 SQIVND (reference sequence). The V end lost 6 bases, the J end lost 3 bases, and 15 bases lay between the germline ends. The CDR3 sequence is 14 residues long.

This rearrangement joins TRBV6-1 to TRBJ2-7; perhaps D is TRBD1 or TRBD2 (5 bases each). CDR1 is MNHNS, CDR2 SASEGT, per germline. Deletions cut 0 bases from V and 0 bases from J, with 21 bases between. The CDR3 length is 19 residues. The DNA for the CDR3 is TGTGCCAGCAGTGAAGCCGTCCCTCCGGGACGCAGTTCCTCCTACGAGCAGTACTTC. Its protein product is CASSEAVPPGRSSSYEQYF.

The rearrangement uses TRBV6-5 and TRBJ1-2; 7 nucleotides agree with TRBD1. J lost 4 bases, V lost 4 bases, and 6 bases had no gene match. The CDR3 consists of 14 residues. The V gene's germline CDR1 is MNHEY and CDR2 SVGAGI. CDR3 sequence (DNA): TGTGCCAGCAGTTCCCTCGGGGACAGCTATGGCTACACCTTC. Its protein product is CASSSLGDSYGYTF.

V and J are TRBV28 and TRBJ2-1; TRBD2 might be the D (7 bases). V lost 8 bases and J lost 6, with 14 bases in between. The CDR3 length is 13 residues. Looked up from germline, CDR1 is MDHEN and CDR2 is SYDVKM. The CDR3 region is CASSPGGRNEQFF. For the CDR3, the DNA is TGTGCCAGCTCTCCCGGGGGGCGCAATGAGCAGTTCTTC.

The chain uses TRBV11-2 and TRBJ2-7; 9 bases align to TRBD1. V was pared by 7 bases and J by 3 bases, with 4 bases of the junction left unmatched. The CDR3 totals 13 residues. CDR1 and CDR2 from the germline V gene are SGHAT and FQNNGV. CDR3 bases: TGTGCCAGCACCCCGGGACAGGGCTACGAGCAGTACTTC. It yields the protein CASTPGQGYEQYF. Full variable domain (missing parts from reference TRBV11-2 and TRBJ2-7): EAGVAQSPRYKIIEKRQSVAFWCNPISGHATLYWYQQILGQGPKLLIQFQNNGVVDDSQLPKDRFSAERLKGVDSTLKIQPAKLEDSAVYLCASTPGQGYEQYFGPGTRLTVT.

The V call is TRBV11-2, the J call TRBJ2-1; no reliable D call. Trimming cost V 4 bases and J 5 bases, with 3 bases left between them. The CDR3 length is 11 residues. The V gene's germline CDR1 is SGHAT and CDR2 FQNNGV. The CDR3 loop is CASSYHNEQFF. The CDR3 DNA reads TGTGCCAGCAGCTACCACAATGAGCAGTTCTTC. Full variable domain (outside the CDR3, taken from reference TRBV11-2 and TRBJ2-1): EAGVAQSPRYKIIEKRQSVAFWCNPISGHATLYWYQQILGQGPKLLIQFQNNGVVDDSQLPKDRFSAERLKGVDSTLKIQPAKLEDSAVYLCASSYHNEQFFGPGTRLTVL.

This clone has only one observation. V and J are TRBV6-5 and TRBJ1-2; the D is unclear. The V gene lost 0 bases and the J gene lost 1 base, with 9 bases spanning the gap. Germline V gene sequence: CDR1 MNHEY, CDR2 SVGAGI. The CDR3 contains 15 residues. The CDR3: CASSYSPSLNYGYTF. The CDR3 region has the DNA TGTGCCAGCAGTTACTCGCCGAGTCTTAACTATGGCTACACCTTC.

A single count supports this clone. This chain links TRBV5-1 with TRBJ2-3; TRBD2 matches at 9 bases. The J segment lost 2 bases and the V segment lost 4 bases, leaving 8 bases of the junction unmatched. This CDR3 has 16 residues. In germline, CDR1 is SGHRS, CDR2 YFSETQ. CDR3 in amino acids: CASSASPSGATDTQYF. DNA for the CDR3: TGCGCCAGCAGCGCCTCCCCTAGCGGGGCCACAGATACGCAGTATTTT.

V usage is TRBV4-3 and J usage is TRBJ2-1; the match to TRBD2 covers 14 bases. The ends lost 3 bases at V and 11 bases at J; junction bases unmatched: 9. The CDR3 contains 16 residues. The V gene's germline CDR1 is LGHNA and CDR2 YSLEER. CDR3 nucleotide sequence: TGCGCCAGCAGCCAGGGGACTAGCGGGAGTATTATTAAGCAGTTCTTC. This encodes CASSQGTSGSIIKQFF.

The genes are TRBV5-4 and TRBJ2-7; the match to TRBD1 covers 8 bases. The J segment lost 0 bases and the V segment lost 7 bases, leaving 6 bases of the junction unmatched. The CDR3 runs to 14 residues. The germline V gene encodes CDR1 SGHNT and CDR2 YYREEE (reference sequence). The CDR3 DNA is TGTGCCAGCCAGCCAGGGGGCGGCTCCTACGAGCAGTACTTC. Amino acids: CASQPGGGSYEQYF. The full variable domain, in which reference TRBV5-4 and TRBJ2-7 provide the parts outside the CDR3, is ETGVTQSPTHLIKTRGQQVTLRCSSQSGHNTVSWYQQALGQGPQFIFQYYREEENGRGNFPPRFSGLQFPNYSSELNVNALELDDSALYLCASQPGGGSYEQYFGPGTRLTVT.

The chain links TRBV2 to TRBJ1-3; D is ambiguous. Germline CDR1 and CDR2: SNHLY and FYNNEI. Trimming left V 4 bases short and J 0 bases short, with 10 bases between. This CDR3 is 15 amino acids long. CDR3 sequence reads: CASSVSGYSGNTIYF. DNA of the CDR3: TGTGCCAGCAGTGTGTCGGGCTACTCTGGAAACACCATATATTTT.

A remark on this clone: Additional DNA sequences in this sample encode the identical CDR3. The chain carries TRBV5-1 and TRBJ1-1; 9 nucleotides agree with TRBD1. J was trimmed by 4 bases and V by 4 bases; bases with no gene match: 5. The CDR3 length is 14 residues. Germline values: CDR1 SGHRS, CDR2 YFSETQ. CDR3 residues: CASSPQGASTEAFF. In DNA form, the CDR3 reads TGCGCCAGCAGCCCACAGGGGGCTAGCACTGAAGCTTTCTTT.

This clone has a handful of counts. The chain is built from TRBV11-2 and TRBJ1-1, with D unclear. The CDR3 runs to 14 residues. V lost 5 bases and J lost 1, with 11 bases in between. Germline CDR1 reads SGHAT; CDR2 reads FQNNGV. CDR3 sequence reads: CASSLPGRNTEAFF. The CDR3 DNA sequence: TGTGCCAGCAGCCTCCCCGGAAGGAACACTGAAGCTTTCTTT.

V and J are TRBV7-2 and TRBJ2-7; 13 nucleotides match TRBD2. This CDR3 is 14 amino acids long. Germline V gene sequence: CDR1 SGHTA, CDR2 FQGNSA. The junction had 9 bases not matched to a gene; V was cut back by 4 bases and J by 12 bases. Here the CDR3 reads CASSSGTSGTKLYF. DNA for the CDR3: TGTGCCAGCAGCTCCGGGACTAGCGGGACCAAATTGTACTTC. Full variable domain (remainder filled in from reference TRBV7-2 and TRBJ2-7): GAGVSQSPSNKVTEKGKDVELRCDPISGHTALYWYRQSLGQGLEFLIYFQGNSAPDKSGLPSDRFSAERTGGSVSTLTIQRTQQEDSAVYLCASSSGTSGTKLYFGPGTRLTVT.

A single count supports this clone. The chain is built from TRBV21-1 and TRBJ2-1; TRBD1, the D gene given by the table, was not confirmed from the DNA. TRBV21-1 is marked as a pseudogene. The CDR3 is made up of 13 amino acids. In DNA, the CDR3 is TGTGCCAGCAGCTTCGACAGGGGCAATGAGCAGTTCTTC. Amino acid sequence: CASSFDRGNEQFF.

V and J are TRBV7-9 and TRBJ2-1; D is ambiguous. CDR1 is SEHNR, CDR2 FQNEAQ, per germline (reference sequence). Between the trimmed V and J ends, which lost 3 bases and 9 bases, there was a span of 6 bases. The CDR3 runs to 11 residues. The chain's CDR3 is CASSLKVEQFF. The CDR3 coding sequence is TGTGCCAGCAGCTTGAAAGTTGAGCAGTTCTTC.

The gene calls are TRBV9 and TRBJ2-7; D remains ambiguous. Germline V CDR1 and CDR2: SGDLS, YYNGEE. The CDR3 loop spans 15 amino acids. V lost 0 bases and J 1 base, leaving 11 bases between the germline ends. CDR3 sequence reads: CASSVDGGASYEQYF. CDR3 in DNA: TGTGCCAGCAGCGTAGATGGTGGCGCATCCTACGAGCAGTACTTC.